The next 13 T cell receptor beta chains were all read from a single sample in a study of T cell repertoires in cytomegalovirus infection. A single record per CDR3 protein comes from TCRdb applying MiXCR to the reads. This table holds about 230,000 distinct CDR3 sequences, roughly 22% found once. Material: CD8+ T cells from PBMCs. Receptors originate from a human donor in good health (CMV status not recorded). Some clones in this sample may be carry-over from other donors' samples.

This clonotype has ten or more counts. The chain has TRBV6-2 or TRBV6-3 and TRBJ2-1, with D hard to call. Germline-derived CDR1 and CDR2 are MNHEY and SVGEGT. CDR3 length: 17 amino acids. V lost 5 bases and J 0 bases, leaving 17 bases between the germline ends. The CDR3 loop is CASSLRTAASSYNEQFF. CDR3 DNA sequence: TGTGCCAGCAGTCTTAGGACCGCGGCGAGCTCCTACAATGAGCAGTTCTTC.

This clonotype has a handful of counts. This CDR3 is CASSLVPGGPFYEQYF. The CDR3 nucleotides are TGTGCCAGCAGCTTAGTGCCAGGGGGGCCCTTCTACGAGCAGTACTTC. This chain connects TRBV7-6 to TRBJ2-7; D might be TRBD1 (7 bases). The CDR3 loop spans 16 amino acids. With 1 base removed from V and 3 bases from J, the gap between germline ends came to 16 bases. From germline, CDR1 is SGHVS and CDR2 FNYEAQ.

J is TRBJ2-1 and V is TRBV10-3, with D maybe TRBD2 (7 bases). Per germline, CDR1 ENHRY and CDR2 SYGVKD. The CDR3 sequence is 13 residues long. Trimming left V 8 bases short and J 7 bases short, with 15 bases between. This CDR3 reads CAIGGGAGNEQFF. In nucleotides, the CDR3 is TGTGCCATCGGGGGGGGGGCTGGGAATGAGCAGTTCTTC.

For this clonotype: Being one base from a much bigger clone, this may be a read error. CDR3 bases: TGTGTCAGCACCCCCGGGGGGAGCAAAGATACGCAGTATTTT. It translates to CVSTPGGSKDTQYF. This chain joins TRBV7-8 and TRBJ2-3; 7 nucleotides agree with TRBD2. The CDR3 covers 14 residues. CDR1 and CDR2 from the germline V gene are SGHVS and FQNEAQ.

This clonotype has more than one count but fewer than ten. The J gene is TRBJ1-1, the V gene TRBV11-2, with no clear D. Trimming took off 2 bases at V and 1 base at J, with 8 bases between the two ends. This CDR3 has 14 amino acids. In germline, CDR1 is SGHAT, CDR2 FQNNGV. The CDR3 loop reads CASSLNVGNTEAFF. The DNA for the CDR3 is TGTGCCAGCAGCTTAAACGTAGGGAACACTGAAGCTTTCTTT.

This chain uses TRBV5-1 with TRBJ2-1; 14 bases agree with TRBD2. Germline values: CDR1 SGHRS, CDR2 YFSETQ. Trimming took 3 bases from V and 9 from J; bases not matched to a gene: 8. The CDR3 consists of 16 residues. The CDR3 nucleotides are TGCGCCAGCAGCTCCCAGACTAGCGGGGGGGCTGGTGAGCAGTTCTTC. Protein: CASSSQTSGGAGEQFF.

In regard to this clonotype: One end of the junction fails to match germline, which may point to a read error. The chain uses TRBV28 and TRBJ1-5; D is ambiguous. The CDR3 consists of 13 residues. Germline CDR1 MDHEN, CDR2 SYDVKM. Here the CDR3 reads CASSSSRNQPQPF. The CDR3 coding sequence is TGTGCCAGCAGTTCCTCTCGTAATCAGCCCCAGCCTTTT.

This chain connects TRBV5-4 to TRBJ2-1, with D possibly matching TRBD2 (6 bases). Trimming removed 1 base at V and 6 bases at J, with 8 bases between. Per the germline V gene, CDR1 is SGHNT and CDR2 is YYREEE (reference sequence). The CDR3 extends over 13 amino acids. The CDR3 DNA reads TGTGCCAGCAGCTTGCGGGGGTTCAATGAGCAGTTCTTC. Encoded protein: CASSLRGFNEQFF. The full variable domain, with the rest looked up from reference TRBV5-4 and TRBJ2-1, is ETGVTQSPTHLIKTRGQQVTLRCSSQSGHNTVSWYQQALGQGPQFIFQYYREEENGRGNFPPRFSGLQFPNYSSELNVNALELDDSALYLCASSLRGFNEQFFGPGTRLTVL.

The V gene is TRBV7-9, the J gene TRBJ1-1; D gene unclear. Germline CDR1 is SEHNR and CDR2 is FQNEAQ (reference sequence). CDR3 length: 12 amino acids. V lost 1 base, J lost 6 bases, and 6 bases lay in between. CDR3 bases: TGTGCCAGCAGCTTAGGAGAGCCTGAAGCTTTCTTT. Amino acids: CASSLGEPEAFF.

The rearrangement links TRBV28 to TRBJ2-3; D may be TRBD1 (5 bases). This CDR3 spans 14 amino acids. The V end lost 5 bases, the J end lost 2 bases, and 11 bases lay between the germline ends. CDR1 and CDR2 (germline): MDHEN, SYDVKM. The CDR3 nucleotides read TGTGCCAGCAGTCCGAGACAGCTCACAGATACGCAGTATTTT. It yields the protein CASSPRQLTDTQYF.

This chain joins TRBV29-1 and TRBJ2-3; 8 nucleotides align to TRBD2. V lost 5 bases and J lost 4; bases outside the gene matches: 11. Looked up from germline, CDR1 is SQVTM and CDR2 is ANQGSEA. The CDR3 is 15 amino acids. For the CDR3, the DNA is TGCAGCGTTTTTTTAAGCGGGGGTATTGCAGATACGCAGTATTTT. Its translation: CSVFLSGGIADTQYF.

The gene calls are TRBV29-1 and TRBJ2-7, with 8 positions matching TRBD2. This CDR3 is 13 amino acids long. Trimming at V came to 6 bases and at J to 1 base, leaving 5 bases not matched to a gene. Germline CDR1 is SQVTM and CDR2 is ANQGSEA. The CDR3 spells CSVVAGGSYEQYF. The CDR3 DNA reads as TGCAGCGTCGTGGCGGGGGGATCCTACGAGCAGTACTTC.

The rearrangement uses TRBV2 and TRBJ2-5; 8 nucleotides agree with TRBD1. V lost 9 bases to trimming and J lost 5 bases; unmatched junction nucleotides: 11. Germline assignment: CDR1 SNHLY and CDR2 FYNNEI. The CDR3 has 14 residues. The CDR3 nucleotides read TGTGCCAGTAATAACCAGGGGGCGGGCGAGACCCAGTACTTC. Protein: CASNNQGAGETQYF.